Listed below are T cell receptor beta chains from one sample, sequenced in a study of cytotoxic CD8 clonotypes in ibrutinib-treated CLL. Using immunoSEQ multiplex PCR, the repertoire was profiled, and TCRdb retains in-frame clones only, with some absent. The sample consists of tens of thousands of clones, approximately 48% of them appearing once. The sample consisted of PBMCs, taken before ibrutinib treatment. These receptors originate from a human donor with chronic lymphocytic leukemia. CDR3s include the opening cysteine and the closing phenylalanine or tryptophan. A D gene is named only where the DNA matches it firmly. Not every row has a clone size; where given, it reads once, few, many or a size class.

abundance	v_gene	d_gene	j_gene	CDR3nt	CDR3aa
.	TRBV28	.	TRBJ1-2	TGTGCCAGCAGCCCACCAGGGGCCGGGGCTTCAAGCTATGGCTACACCTTC	CASSPPGAGASSYGYTF
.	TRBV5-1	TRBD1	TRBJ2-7	TGCGCCAGCAGCTTGGGGCTCCGGACAGGGGAGGACGAGCAGTACTTC	CASSLGLRTGEDEQYF
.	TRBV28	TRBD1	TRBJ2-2	TGTGCCAGCAGTTTCTTCATATGGGGACAGGGGAGAGCCGGGGAGCTGTTTTTT	CASSFFIWGQGRAGELFF
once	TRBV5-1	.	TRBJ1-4	TGCGCCAGCAGCTTCCTGACGGGGGAAAAACTGTTTTTT	CASSFLTGEKLFF
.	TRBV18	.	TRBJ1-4	TGTGCCAGCTCACCATCTCAGCAGGGCGATGAAAAACTGTTTTTT	CASSPSQQGDEKLFF
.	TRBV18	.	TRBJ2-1	TGTGCCAGCTCCCTCGGAGGGGGCGACTATGAGCAGTTCTTC	CASSLGGGDYEQFF
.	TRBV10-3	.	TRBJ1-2	TGTGCCATCAGTGCTCGGCAAGGCTATGGCTACACCTTC	CAISARQGYGYTF
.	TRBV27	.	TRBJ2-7	TGTGCCAGCAGTTTTCGGGCAGGGTCGCCCTACGAGCAGTACTTC	CASSFRAGSPYEQYF
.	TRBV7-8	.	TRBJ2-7	TGTGCCAGCAGCCTGGATACAGGGCAATTAACCTACGAGCAGTACTTC	CASSLDTGQLTYEQYF
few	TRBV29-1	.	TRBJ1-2	TGCAGCGCCCTTATACAGCTAGACTATGGCTACACCTTC	CSALIQLDYGYTF
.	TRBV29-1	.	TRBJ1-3	TGCAGCGTTGAGCCGACATTGGAAAGAAACACCATATATTTT	CSVEPTLERNTIYF
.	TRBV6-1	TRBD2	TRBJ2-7	TGTGCCAGCATGTTGGTTAGCGGGGGTAGCTACGAGCAGTACTTC	CASMLVSGGSYEQYF
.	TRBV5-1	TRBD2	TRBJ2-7	TGCGCCAGCAGCTTAAAACTAGCGGGGACGGAGCAGTACTTC	CASSLKLAGTEQYF
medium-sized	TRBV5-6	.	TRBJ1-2	TGTGCCAGCAGTGGGAGGGGAAACTATGGCTACACCTTC	CASSGRGNYGYTF
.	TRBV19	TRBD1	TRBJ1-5	TGTGCCAGTAGTCGGACAGGGTATAGCAATCAGCCCCAGCATTTT	CASSRTGYSNQPQHF
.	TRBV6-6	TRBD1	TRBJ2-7	TGTGCCAGCTGTCGGGACAGGGGAAACGAGCAGTACTTC	CASCRDRGNEQYF
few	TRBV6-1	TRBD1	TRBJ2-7	TGTGCCAGCAAACGGGACAGGGCGGGTGGCGAGCAGTACTTC	CASKRDRAGGEQYF
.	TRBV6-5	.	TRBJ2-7	TGTGCCAGCAGTTACTCGGAGGGTATATTCTCCTACGAGCAGTACTTC	CASSYSEGIFSYEQYF
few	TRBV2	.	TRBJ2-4	TGTGCCAGCAGTCTGGGGCACGGGGAAAACATTCAGTACTTC	CASSLGHGENIQYF
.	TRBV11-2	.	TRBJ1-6	TGTGCCAGCAGCTTATCCAGGGACAATTCACCCCTCCACTTT	CASSLSRDNSPLHF
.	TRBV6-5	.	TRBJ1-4	TGTGCCAGCAGTTGGGATAAAGCCGATAATGAAAAACTGTTTTTT	CASSWDKADNEKLFF
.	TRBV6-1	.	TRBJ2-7	TGTGCCAGCCCTAATGGAGCCTACGAGCAGTACTTC	CASPNGAYEQYF
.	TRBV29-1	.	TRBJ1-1	TGCAGCGTCGACACGGGGGGGGCCACTGAAGCTTTCTTT	CSVDTGGATEAFF
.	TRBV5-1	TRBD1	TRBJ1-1	TGCGCCAGCAGCCGTGAGGGACAGGGGTACACTGAAGCTTTCTTT	CASSREGQGYTEAFF
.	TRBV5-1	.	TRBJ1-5	TGCGCCAGCAGCCCGCTGGGCCATAGCAATCAGCCCCAGCATTTT	CASSPLGHSNQPQHF
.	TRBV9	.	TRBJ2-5	TGTGCCAGCAGCGTTTCAGGGTCGGGTCTTGGCGAGACCCAGTACTTC	CASSVSGSGLGETQYF
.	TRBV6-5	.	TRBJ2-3	TGTGCCAGCAGTTGGTCGACCACCCGTCGCTCAGATACGCAGTATTTT	CASSWSTTRRSDTQYF
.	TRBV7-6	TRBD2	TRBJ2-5	TGTGCCAGCAGCCCCGGGACTAGTAGTGAGACCCAGTACTTC	CASSPGTSSETQYF
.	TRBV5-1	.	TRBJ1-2	TGCGCCAGCGGGCCGGGAGTTCAGGAACATGGCTACACCTTC	CASGPGVQEHGYTF
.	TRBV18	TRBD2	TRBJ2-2	TGTGCCAGCTCACCTAATGCGGGGGGAACGACCGGGGAGCTGTTTTTT	CASSPNAGGTTGELFF
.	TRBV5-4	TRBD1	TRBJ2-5	TGTGCCAGCAGTCCTTCACCCGGGACAGCCAAAGAGACCCAGTACTTC	CASSPSPGTAKETQYF
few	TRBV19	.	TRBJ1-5	TGTGCCAGTAGGACCGGGCCTAACCCGAGCAATCAGCCCCAGCATTTT	CASRTGPNPSNQPQHF
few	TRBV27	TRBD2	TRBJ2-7	TGTGCCAGCAGTCTTTCGGGGGGAGGATACGAGCAGTACTTC	CASSLSGGGYEQYF
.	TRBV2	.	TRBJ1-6	TGTGCCAGCAGCGCAATTAATTCACCCCTCCACTTT	CASSAINSPLHF
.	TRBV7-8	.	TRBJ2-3	TGTGCCAGCAGCGCCGGCCTGGCGTCCCGCCCGGGAGATACGCAGTATTTT	CASSAGLASRPGDTQYF
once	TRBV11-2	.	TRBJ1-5	TGTGCCAGCAGCTTAAACGGTTATAGCAATCAGCCCCAGCATTTT	CASSLNGYSNQPQHF
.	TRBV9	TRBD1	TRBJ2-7	TGTGCCAGCAGCGTACGACAGGGACAAGAGCAGTACTTC	CASSVRQGQEQYF
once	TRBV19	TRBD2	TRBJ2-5	TGTGCCAGTAGTATCTCTCTAGCGGGGGGTAGTGAGACCCAGTACTTC	CASSISLAGGSETQYF
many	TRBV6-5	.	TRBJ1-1	TGTGCCAGCAGACGGCACACTGAAGCTTTCTTT	CASRRHTEAFF
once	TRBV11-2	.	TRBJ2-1	TGTGCCAGCAGCTTTTCAGGCTACAATGAGCAGTTCTTC	CASSFSGYNEQFF
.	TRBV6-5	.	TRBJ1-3	TGTGCCAGCAGTGGGGGAAACACCATATATTTT	CASSGGNTIYF
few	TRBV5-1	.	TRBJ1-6	TGCGCCAGCAGCTTGGACAATCCAGGGAGGAATTCACCCCTCCACTTT	CASSLDNPGRNSPLHF
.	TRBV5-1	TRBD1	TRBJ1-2	TGCGCCAGCAGCTGGGGACAGGCGAGAGGAGGCTACACCTTC	CASSWGQARGGYTF
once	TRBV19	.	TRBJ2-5	TGTGCCAGTAGTATAACCAGGGGTGAGACCCAGTACTTC	CASSITRGETQYF
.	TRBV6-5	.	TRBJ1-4	TGTGCCAGCAGTTACGCGGGGAGGGAAAAACTGTTTTTT	CASSYAGREKLFF
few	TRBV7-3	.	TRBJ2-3	TGTGCCAGCAGCTCAGGGAGAGCCTCTAGCACAGATACGCAGTATTTT	CASSSGRASSTDTQYF
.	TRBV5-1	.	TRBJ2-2	TGCGCCAGCAGCTTGGGGGGGAATACGAACACCGGGGAGCTGTTTTTT	CASSLGGNTNTGELFF
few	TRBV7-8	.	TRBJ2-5	TGTGCCAGCAGCTGGGGGGGGACAGGATATCAAGAGACCCAGTACTTC	CASSWGGTGYQETQYF
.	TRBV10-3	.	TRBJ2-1	TGTGCCATCAGTGTTTTACAGGCGGGGACCTACAATGAGCAGTTCTTC	CAISVLQAGTYNEQFF
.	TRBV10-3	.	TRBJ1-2	TGTGCCATCAGTGATGACAGATACTATGGCTACACCTTC	CAISDDRYYGYTF
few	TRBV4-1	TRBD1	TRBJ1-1	TGCGCCAGCAGCCAGAACTGGGGACAGCTGAACACTGAAGCTTTCTTT	CASSQNWGQLNTEAFF
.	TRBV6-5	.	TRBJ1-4	TGTGCCAGCAGTTACGGGGAGGGCGAAAAACTGTTTTTT	CASSYGEGEKLFF
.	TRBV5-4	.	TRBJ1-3	TGTGCCAGCAGCTTGGACGGACAGTTCTCTGGAAACACCATATATTTT	CASSLDGQFSGNTIYF
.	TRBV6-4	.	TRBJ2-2	TGTGCCAGCAGAGACCCCGGGGGCGCGAACACCGGGGAGCTGTTTTTT	CASRDPGGANTGELFF